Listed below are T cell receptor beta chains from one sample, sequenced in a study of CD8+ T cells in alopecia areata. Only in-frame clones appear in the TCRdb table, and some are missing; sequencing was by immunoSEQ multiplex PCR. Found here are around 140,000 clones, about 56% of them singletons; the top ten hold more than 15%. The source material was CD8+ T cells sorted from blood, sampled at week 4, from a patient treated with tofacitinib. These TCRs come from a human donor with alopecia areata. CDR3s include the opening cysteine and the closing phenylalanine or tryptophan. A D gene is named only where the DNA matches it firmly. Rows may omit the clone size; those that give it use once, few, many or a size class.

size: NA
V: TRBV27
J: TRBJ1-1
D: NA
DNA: TGTGCCAGCAGCCCCTCTCGGTGGGCTGAAGCTTTCTTT
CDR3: CASSPSRWAEAFF

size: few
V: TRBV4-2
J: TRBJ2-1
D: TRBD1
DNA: TGTGCCAGCAGCCAAGACTCCATCACAGGGGAGTACAATGAGCAGTTCTTC
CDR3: CASSQDSITGEYNEQFF

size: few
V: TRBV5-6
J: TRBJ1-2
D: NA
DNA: TGTGCCAGCAGTTCCGGGACACTTGTCGTTAACTATGGCTACACCTTC
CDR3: CASSSGTLVVNYGYTF

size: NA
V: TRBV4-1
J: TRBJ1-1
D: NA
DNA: TGCGCCAGCAGCACAGGGATGGGGACTGAAGCTTTCTTT
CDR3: CASSTGMGTEAFF

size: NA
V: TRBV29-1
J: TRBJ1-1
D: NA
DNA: TGCAGCGTTACGTCGAGAGGTACTGAAGCTTTCTTT
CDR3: CSVTSRGTEAFF

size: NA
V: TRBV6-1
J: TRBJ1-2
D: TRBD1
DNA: TGTGCCACCTGGACAGGGACCCTATTCTATGGCTACACCTTC
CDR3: CATWTGTLFYGYTF

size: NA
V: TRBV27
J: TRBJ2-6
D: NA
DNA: TGTGCCAGCAGTGAGGGGGGTACCGGGGCCAACGTCCTGACTTTC
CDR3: CASSEGGTGANVLTF

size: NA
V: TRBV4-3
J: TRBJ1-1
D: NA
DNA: TGCGCCAGCAGCCAAGTTTGGACAGTGAACACTGAAGCTTTCTTT
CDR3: CASSQVWTVNTEAFF

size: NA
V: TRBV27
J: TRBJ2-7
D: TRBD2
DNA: TGTGCCAGCAGTGGATCCACTAGCGGGGCCTACGAGCAGTACTTC
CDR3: CASSGSTSGAYEQYF

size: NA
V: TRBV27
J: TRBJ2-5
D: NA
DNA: TGTGCCAGCAGAGAGACTTATCAAGAGACCCAGTACTTC
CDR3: CASRETYQETQYF

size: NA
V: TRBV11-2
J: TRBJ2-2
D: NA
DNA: TGTGCCAGCAGCTTAGTTGTCCTAGGGGTCACCGGGGAGCTGTTTTTT
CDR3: CASSLVVLGVTGELFF

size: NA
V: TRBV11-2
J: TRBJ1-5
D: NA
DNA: TGTGCCAGCAGCTTAGATCCCGATCAGCCCCAGCATTTT
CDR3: CASSLDPDQPQHF

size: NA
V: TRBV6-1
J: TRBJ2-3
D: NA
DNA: TGTGCCAGCAGTCCTCGGGACACAGATACGCAGTATTTT
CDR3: CASSPRDTDTQYF

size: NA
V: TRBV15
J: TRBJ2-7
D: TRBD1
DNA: TGTGCCACCAGGCGGACAGGGACCTACGAGCAGTACTTC
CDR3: CATRRTGTYEQYF

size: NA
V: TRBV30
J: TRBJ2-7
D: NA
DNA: TGTGCCTGGAGTGTACTAATCGACCGAGAGCAGTACTTC
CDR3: CAWSVLIDREQYF

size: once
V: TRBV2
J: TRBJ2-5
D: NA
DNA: TGTGCCGGGCGAAAGGAGGCTCCGGAGACCCAGTACTTC
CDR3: CAGRKEAPETQYF

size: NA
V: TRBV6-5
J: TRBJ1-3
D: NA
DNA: TGTGCCAGCAGTACGAGGGCCCTTGGAAACACCATATATTTT
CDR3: CASSTRALGNTIYF

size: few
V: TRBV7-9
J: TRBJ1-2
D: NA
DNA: TGTGCCAGCAGCCCGTCCCGAATTTATTACTATGGCTACACCTTC
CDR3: CASSPSRIYYYGYTF

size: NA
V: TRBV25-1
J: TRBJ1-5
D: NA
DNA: TGTGCCAGCAGACAGGGAGTGGATCAGCCCCAGCATTTT
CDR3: CASRQGVDQPQHF

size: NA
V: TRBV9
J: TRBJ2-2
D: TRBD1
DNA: TGTGCCAGCAGCCAGGGGGCGGACACCGGGGAGCTGTTTTTT
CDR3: CASSQGADTGELFF

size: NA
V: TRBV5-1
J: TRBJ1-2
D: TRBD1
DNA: TGCGCCAGCATCCCGGGACAGGGAGCAAACTATGGCTACACCTTC
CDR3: CASIPGQGANYGYTF

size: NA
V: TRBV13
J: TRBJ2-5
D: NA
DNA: TGTGCCAGCAGCAATAGTCTGGCGCAAGAGACCCAGTACTTC
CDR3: CASSNSLAQETQYF

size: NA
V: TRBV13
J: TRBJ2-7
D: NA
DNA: TGTGCCAGCAGCTTAGGTCCCCCCGGGAACTACGAGCAGTACTTC
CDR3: CASSLGPPGNYEQYF

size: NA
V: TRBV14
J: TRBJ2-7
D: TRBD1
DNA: TGTGCCAGCAGCCAATGGACAGGGGGCGAGCAGTACTTC
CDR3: CASSQWTGGEQYF

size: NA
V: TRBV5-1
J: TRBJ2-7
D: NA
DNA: TGCGCCAGCAGCTTGGCCTTGGCAGCTTCCATCTACGAGCAGTACTTC
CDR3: CASSLALAASIYEQYF

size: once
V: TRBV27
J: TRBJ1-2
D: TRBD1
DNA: TGTGCCAGCAGTTCGACAGGGGGCCGCTACACCTTC
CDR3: CASSSTGGRYTF

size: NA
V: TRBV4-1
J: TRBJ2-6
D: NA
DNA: TGCGCCAGCAGCCAAGTCGACATTCGTAACTCTGGGGCCAACGTCCTGACTTTC
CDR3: CASSQVDIRNSGANVLTF

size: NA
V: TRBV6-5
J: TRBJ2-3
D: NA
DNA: TGTGCCAGCAGTCCCCTTTGGGGGCGGCCAGATACGCAGTATTTT
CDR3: CASSPLWGRPDTQYF

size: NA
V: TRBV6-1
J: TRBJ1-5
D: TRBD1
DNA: TGTGCCAGCAGTCCTCAGGGGGCTCAGCCCCAGCATTTT
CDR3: CASSPQGAQPQHF

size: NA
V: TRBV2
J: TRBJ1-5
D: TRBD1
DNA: TGTGCCACCACGTTAGGACAGGGAGTAGCTCAGCCCCAGCATTTT
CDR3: CATTLGQGVAQPQHF

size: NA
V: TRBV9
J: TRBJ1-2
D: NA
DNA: TGTGCCAGCGGGTCGGACGGCTATGGCTACACCTTC
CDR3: CASGSDGYGYTF

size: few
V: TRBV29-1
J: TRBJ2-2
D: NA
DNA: TGCAGCGTTGGGAGCCCCGCGGGCACCGGGGAGCTGTTTTTT
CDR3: CSVGSPAGTGELFF

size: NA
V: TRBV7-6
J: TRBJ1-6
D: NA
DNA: TGTGCCAGCAGCTTCCTGACAGGTCCTAATTCACCCCTCCACTTT
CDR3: CASSFLTGPNSPLHF

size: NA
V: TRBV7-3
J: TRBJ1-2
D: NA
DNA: TGTGCCAGCAGCTTACAGGTCAGGGGAGATGGCTACACCTTC
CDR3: CASSLQVRGDGYTF

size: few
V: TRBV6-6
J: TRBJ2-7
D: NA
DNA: TGTGCCAGCAGTCCTACAAGGGACACCACCGGCTTCGAGCAGTACTTC
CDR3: CASSPTRDTTGFEQYF

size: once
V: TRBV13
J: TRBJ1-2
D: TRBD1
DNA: TGTGCCAGCAGCCCTAGGGACAGGGGATTAGGTGGCTACACCTTC
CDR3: CASSPRDRGLGGYTF

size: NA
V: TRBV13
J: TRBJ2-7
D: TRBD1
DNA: TGTGCCAGCAGCTTAAAGGACAGGGGCGAGCAGTACTTC
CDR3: CASSLKDRGEQYF

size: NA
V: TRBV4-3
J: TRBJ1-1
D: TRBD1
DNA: TGCGCCAGCAGCCAAGTGGACAGGGAGAACACTGAAGCTTTCTTT
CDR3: CASSQVDRENTEAFF

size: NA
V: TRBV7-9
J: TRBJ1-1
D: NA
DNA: TGTGCCAGCGGTACGACGATGAACACTGAAGCTTTCTTT
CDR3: CASGTTMNTEAFF

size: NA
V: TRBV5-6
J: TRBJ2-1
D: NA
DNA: TGTGCCAGCAGCCCGGTTACCGGGACCCTGTACAATGAGCAGTTCTTC
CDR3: CASSPVTGTLYNEQFF

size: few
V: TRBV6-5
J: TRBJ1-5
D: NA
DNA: TGTGCCAGCAGTTACCTCGGGGGAGATCAGCCCCAGCATTTT
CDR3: CASSYLGGDQPQHF

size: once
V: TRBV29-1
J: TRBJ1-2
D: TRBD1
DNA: TGCAGCGTTGAAGACCTCCGACAGGGCTATGGCTACACCTTC
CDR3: CSVEDLRQGYGYTF

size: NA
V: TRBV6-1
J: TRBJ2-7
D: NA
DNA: TGTGCCAGCAGTGAAGGATGGGGGAAGTCCTACGAGCAGTACTTC
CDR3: CASSEGWGKSYEQYF

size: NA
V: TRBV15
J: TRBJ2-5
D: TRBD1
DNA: TGTGCCACCAGCAGCGAACCGGGACAGGGGAGGGAGACCCAGTACTTC
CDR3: CATSSEPGQGRETQYF

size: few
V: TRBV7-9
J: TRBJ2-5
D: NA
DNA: TGTGCCAGCAGCCCCCCGGTAAAGGAGACCCAGTACTTC
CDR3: CASSPPVKETQYF

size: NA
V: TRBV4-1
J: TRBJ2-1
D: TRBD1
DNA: TGCGCCAGCAGGGCGACAGGGAACAGAAATGAGCAGTTCTTC
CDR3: CASRATGNRNEQFF

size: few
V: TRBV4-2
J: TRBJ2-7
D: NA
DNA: TGTGCCAGCAGCCAAGAAGGAGGGGAGATTCAGTACGAGCAGTACTTC
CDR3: CASSQEGGEIQYEQYF

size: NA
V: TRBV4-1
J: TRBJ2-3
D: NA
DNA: TGCGCCAGCAGCCAAGATGGGGAACTCCGGGGAACAGATACGCAGTATTTT
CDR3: CASSQDGELRGTDTQYF

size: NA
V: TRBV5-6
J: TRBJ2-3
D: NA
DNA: TGTGCCAGCACCCCCCCCACGGGGAGCACAGATACGCAGTATTTT
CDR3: CASTPPTGSTDTQYF

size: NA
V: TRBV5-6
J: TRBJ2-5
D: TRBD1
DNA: TGTGCCAGCAGCTACCGGGACAGGGAACAAGAGACCCAGTACTTC
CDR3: CASSYRDREQETQYF

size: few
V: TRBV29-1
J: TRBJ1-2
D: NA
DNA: TGCAGCGTACTAGACCTCTATGGCTACACCTTC
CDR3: CSVLDLYGYTF